This is a list of T cell receptor beta chains from one sample in a study of T cell responses to AZD1222 COVID-19 vaccine. Libraries were prepared by immunoSEQ multiplex PCR; TCRdb keeps only in-frame clonotypes and omits some of them. The repertoire holds approximately 180,000 clones, roughly nine tenths seen once, with 2.6% in the top ten. The sample was peripheral blood, taken on day 0 of AZD1222 vaccination. These receptor sequences come from an adult in good health. The CDR3 runs from the conserved cysteine through the conserved F or W. A D gene is named only where the DNA matches it firmly. Clone size is given for some rows only: seen once, a few or many times, or a class if the clone is expanded.

abundance	v_gene	d_gene	j_gene	CDR3aa	CDR3nt
-	TRBV7-2	-	TRBJ2-1	CASSVAGTGAYNEQFF	TGTGCCAGCAGCGTAGCCGGGACGGGAGCCTACAATGAGCAGTTCTTC
-	TRBV7-2	-	TRBJ2-7	CASTSSRQGYEQYF	TGTGCCAGCACCTCTTCCAGGCAGGGCTACGAGCAGTACTTC
-	TRBV6-1	-	TRBJ2-1	CASSETLYRGQDNEQFF	TGTGCCAGCAGTGAAACCCTGTATAGGGGCCAAGACAATGAGCAGTTCTTC
-	TRBV12-3/TRBV12-4	-	TRBJ1-3	CASSGPPGNTIYF	TGTGCCAGTTCGGGACCTCCTGGAAACACCATATATTTT
-	TRBV9	TRBD1	TRBJ1-2	CASSPSGTGGGYTF	TGTGCCAGCAGCCCCTCGGGGACAGGGGGGGGCTACACCTTC
-	TRBV4-1	-	TRBJ1-4	CASSQDQGPNEKLFF	TGCGCCAGCAGCCAAGATCAGGGCCCTAATGAAAAACTGTTTTTT
-	TRBV7-9	-	TRBJ2-2	CASTIPGYIGELFF	TGTGCCAGCACCATCCCCGGGTATATCGGGGAGCTGTTTTTT
-	TRBV7-2	TRBD2	TRBJ2-7	CASSLGDGRNYEQYF	TGTGCCAGCAGCTTAGGGGACGGGAGGAACTACGAGCAGTACTTC
-	TRBV27	TRBD2	TRBJ2-1	CASSFVGLAGVGEFF	TGTGCCAGCAGTTTCGTGGGACTAGCGGGAGTGGGTGAGTTCTTC
-	TRBV4-2	TRBD2	TRBJ2-2	CASSQGTSGSLTGELFF	TGTGCCAGCAGCCAGGGCACCAGCGGGAGTCTAACCGGGGAGCTGTTTTTT
-	TRBV7-9	-	TRBJ1-4	CASSQSTGLEGEKLFF	TGTGCCAGCAGTCAGAGTACGGGTTTGGAGGGAGAAAAACTGTTTTTT
-	TRBV7-2	-	TRBJ1-1	CASSLVPDPNTEAFF	TGTGCCAGCAGCTTAGTGCCGGACCCGAACACTGAAGCTTTCTTT
-	TRBV9	-	TRBJ1-1	CASSVEPVGNTEAFF	TGTGCCAGCAGCGTAGAGCCAGTAGGGAACACTGAAGCTTTCTTT
-	TRBV19	-	TRBJ1-3	CATRKDISGNTIYF	TGTGCCACCCGTAAGGACATATCCGGAAACACCATATATTTT
-	TRBV5-6	TRBD1	TRBJ2-2	CASSFRDRGGTGELFF	TGTGCCAGCAGCTTCCGGGACAGGGGGGGCACCGGGGAGCTGTTTTTT
-	TRBV9	TRBD1	TRBJ1-1	CASSVGWDRWNTEAFF	TGTGCCAGCAGCGTAGGGTGGGACAGATGGAACACTGAAGCTTTCTTT
-	TRBV5-4	TRBD2	TRBJ2-1	CASSAGAGGSYNEQFF	TGTGCCAGCAGCGCGGGCGCGGGAGGCTCCTACAATGAGCAGTTCTTC
-	TRBV6-2/TRBV6-3	-	TRBJ2-3	CASSFGGRQGPRATDTQYF	TGTGCCAGCAGTTTCGGGGGGCGTCAGGGGCCACGGGCCACAGATACGCAGTATTTT
once	TRBV5-1	-	TRBJ1-2	CASSLTSGNYGYTF	TGCGCCAGCAGCTTAACATCGGGTAACTATGGCTACACCTTC
-	TRBV5-3	TRBD2	TRBJ2-3	CARPGGQGRTDTQYF	TGTGCCAGGCCGGGAGGGCAGGGACGGACAGATACGCAGTATTTT
-	TRBV10-3	-	TRBJ1-3	CAISEGFVGNTIYF	TGTGCCATCAGCGAGGGTTTCGTAGGAAACACCATATATTTT
-	TRBV27	-	TRBJ2-7	CASSSGYFAEQYF	TGTGCCAGCAGTTCAGGGTACTTCGCCGAGCAGTACTTC
-	TRBV15	TRBD1	TRBJ1-2	CATSRAGGTYGYTF	TGTGCCACCAGCAGGGCAGGGGGCACCTATGGCTACACCTTC
-	TRBV10-3	TRBD1	TRBJ1-5	CAISRTGGDDQPQHF	TGTGCCATCAGTCGGACAGGAGGGGATGATCAGCCCCAGCATTTT
once	TRBV19	TRBD1	TRBJ1-2	CASSVLTGLGYGYTF	TGTGCCAGTAGTGTACTGACAGGGCTCGGCTATGGCTACACCTTC
-	TRBV9	-	TRBJ1-3	CASSVSQSETGNTIYF	TGTGCCAGCAGCGTAAGCCAGTCGGAAACTGGAAACACCATATATTTT
-	TRBV28	-	TRBJ1-2	CASTNVAPYGYTF	TGTGCCAGCACGAACGTGGCTCCTTATGGCTACACCTTC